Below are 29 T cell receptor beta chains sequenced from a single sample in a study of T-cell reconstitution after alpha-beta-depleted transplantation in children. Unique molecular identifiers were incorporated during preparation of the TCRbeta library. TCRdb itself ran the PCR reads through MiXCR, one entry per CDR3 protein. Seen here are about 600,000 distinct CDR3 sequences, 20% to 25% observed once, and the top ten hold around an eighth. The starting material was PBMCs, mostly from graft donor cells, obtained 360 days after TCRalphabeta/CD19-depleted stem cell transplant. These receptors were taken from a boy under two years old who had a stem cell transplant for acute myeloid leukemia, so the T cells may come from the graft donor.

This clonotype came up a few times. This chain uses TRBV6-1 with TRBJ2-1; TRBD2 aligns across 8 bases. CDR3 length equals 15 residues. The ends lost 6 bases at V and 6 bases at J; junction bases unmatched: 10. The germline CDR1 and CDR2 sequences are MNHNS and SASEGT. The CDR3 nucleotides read TGTGCCAGCAGCCTACGGGAGGGGGGGCTCAATGAGCAGTTCTTC. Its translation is CASSLREGGLNEQFF.

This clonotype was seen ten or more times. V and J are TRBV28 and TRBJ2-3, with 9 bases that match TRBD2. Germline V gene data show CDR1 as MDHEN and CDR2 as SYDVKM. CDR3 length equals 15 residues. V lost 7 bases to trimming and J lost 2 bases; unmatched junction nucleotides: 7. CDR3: CASNDSGGHTDTQYF. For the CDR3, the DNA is TGTGCCAGCAATGATAGCGGGGGACACACAGATACGCAGTATTTT.

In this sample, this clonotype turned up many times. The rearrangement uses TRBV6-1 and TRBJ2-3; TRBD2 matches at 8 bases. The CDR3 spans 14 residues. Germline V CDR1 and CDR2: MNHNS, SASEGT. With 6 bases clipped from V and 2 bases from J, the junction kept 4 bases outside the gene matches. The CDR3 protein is CASSRGGVTDTQYF. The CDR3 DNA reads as TGTGCCAGCAGCCGGGGGGGTGTCACAGATACGCAGTATTTT.

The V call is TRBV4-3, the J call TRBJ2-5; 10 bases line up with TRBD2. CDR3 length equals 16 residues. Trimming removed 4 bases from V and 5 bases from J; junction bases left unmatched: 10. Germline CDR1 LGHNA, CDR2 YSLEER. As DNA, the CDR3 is TGCGCCAGCAGCCCGAACCGGGGACTAGCGAGGGAGACCCAGTACTTC. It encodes CASSPNRGLARETQYF.

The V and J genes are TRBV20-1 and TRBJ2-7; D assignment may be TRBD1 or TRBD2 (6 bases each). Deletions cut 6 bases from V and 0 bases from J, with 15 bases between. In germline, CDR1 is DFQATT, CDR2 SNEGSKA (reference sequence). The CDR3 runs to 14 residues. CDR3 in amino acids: CSAIGGISSYEQYV. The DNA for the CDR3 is TGCAGTGCCATAGGGGGGATTAGCTCCTACGAGCAGTACGTC.

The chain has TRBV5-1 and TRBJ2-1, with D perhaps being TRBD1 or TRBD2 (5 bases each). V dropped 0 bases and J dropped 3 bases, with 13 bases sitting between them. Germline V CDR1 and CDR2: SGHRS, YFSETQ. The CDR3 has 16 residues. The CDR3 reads CASSLDPGTYYNEQFF. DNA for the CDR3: TGCGCCAGCAGCTTGGACCCCGGGACCTACTACAATGAGCAGTTCTTC. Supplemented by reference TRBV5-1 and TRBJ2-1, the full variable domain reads KAGVTQTPRYLIKTRGQQVTLSCSPISGHRSVSWYQQTPGQGLQFLFEYFSETQRNKGNFPGRFSGRQFSNSRSEMNVSTLELGDSALYLCASSLDPGTYYNEQFFGPGTRLTVL.

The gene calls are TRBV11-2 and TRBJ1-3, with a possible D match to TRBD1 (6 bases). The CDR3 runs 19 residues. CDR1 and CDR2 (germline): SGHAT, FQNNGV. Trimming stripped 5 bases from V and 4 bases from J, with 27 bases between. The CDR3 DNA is TGTGCCAGCAGCCGCAGCCGGCAGGGGTACGGTCTTGAAGGAAACACCATATATTTT. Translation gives CASSRSRQGYGLEGNTIYF.

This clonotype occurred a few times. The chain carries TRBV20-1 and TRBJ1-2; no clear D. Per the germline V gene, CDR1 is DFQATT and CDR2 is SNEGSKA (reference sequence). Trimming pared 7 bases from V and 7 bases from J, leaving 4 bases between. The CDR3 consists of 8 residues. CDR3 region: CSGGGYTF. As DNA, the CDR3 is TGCAGTGGCGGTGGCTACACCTTC.

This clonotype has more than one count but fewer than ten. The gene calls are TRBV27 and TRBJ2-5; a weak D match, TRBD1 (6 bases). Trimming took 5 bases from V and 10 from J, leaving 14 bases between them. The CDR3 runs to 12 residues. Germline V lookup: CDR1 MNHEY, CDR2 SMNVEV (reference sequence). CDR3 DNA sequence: TGTGCCAGCAGTGTAACAGGGTTGGACCAGTACTTC. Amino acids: CASSVTGLDQYF.

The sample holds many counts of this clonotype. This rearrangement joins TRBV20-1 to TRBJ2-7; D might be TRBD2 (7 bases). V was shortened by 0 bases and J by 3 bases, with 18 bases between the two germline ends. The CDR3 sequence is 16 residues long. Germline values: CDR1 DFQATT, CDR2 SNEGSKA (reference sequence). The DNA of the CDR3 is TGCAGTGCTAGAGACAGAGGTCCCGGGGGGCACTACGAGCAGTACTTC. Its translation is CSARDRGPGGHYEQYF.

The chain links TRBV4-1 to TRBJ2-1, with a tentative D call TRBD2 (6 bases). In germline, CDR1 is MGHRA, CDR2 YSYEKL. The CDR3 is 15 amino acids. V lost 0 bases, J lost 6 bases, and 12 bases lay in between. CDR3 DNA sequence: TGCGCCAGCAGCCAAGATTGGGACTTTCTCAATGAGCAGTTCTTC. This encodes CASSQDWDFLNEQFF.

CDR3 region: CSARGLDRGYGYTF. CDR3 nucleotides: TGCAGTGCTAGAGGCTTGGACAGGGGCTATGGCTACACCTTC. The chain uses TRBV20-1 and TRBJ1-2; 9 nucleotides match TRBD1. CDR3 length: 14 amino acids. Germline values: CDR1 DFQATT, CDR2 SNEGSKA (reference sequence). V was pared by 1 base and J by 4 bases, with 4 bases of the junction left unmatched.

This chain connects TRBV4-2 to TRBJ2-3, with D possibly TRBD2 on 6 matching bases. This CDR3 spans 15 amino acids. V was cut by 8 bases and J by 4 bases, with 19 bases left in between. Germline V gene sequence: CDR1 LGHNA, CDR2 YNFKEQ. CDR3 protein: CASPQDQRVSDTQYF. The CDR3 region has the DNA TGTGCCAGCCCCCAAGATCAGCGGGTCTCAGATACGCAGTATTTT.

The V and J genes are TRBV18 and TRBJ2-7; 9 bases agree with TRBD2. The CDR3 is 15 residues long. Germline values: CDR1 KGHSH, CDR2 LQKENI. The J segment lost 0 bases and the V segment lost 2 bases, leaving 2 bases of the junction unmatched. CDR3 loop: CASSPSTSGSYEQYV. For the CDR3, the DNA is TGTGCCAGCTCACCATCGACTAGCGGCTCCTACGAGCAGTACGTC.

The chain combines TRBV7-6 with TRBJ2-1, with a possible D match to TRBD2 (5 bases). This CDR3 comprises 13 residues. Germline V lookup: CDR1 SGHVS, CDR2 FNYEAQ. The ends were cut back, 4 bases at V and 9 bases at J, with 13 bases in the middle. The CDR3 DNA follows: TGTGCCAGCAGCTCAGCATCGGGGTTTGAGCAGTTCTTC. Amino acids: CASSSASGFEQFF.

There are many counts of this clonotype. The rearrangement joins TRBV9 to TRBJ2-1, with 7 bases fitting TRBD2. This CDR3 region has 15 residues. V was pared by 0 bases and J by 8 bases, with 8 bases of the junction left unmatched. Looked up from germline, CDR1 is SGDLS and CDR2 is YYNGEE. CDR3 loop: CASSVEAGKDHEQFF. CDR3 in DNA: TGTGCCAGCAGCGTAGAAGCGGGGAAGGACCATGAGCAGTTCTTC.

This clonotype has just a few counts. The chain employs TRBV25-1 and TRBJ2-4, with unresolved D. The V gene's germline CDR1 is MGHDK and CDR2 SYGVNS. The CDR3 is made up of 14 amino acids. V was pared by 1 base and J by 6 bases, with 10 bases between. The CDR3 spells CASSESGRGNIQYF. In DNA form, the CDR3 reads TGTGCCAGCAGTGAATCCGGACGAGGAAACATTCAGTACTTC.

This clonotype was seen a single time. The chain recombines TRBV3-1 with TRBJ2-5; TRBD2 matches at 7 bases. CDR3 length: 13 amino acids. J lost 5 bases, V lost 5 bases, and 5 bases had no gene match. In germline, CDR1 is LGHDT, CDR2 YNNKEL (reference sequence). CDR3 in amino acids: CASSFGGFETQYF. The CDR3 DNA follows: TGTGCCAGCAGCTTCGGGGGGTTTGAGACCCAGTACTTC.

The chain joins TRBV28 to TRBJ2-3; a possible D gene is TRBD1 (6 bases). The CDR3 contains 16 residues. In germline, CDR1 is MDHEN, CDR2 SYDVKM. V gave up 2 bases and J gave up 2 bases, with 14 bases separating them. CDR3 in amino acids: CASSLGGVSHTDTQYF. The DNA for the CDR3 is TGTGCCAGCAGTTTAGGGGGCGTCTCCCACACAGATACGCAGTATTTT.

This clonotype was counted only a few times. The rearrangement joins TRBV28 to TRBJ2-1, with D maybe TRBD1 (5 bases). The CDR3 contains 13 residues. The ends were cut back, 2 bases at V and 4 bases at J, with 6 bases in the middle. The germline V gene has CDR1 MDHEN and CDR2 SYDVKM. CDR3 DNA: TGTGCCAGCAGTTTAGGGGCGTACAATGAGCAGTTCTTC. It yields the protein CASSLGAYNEQFF.

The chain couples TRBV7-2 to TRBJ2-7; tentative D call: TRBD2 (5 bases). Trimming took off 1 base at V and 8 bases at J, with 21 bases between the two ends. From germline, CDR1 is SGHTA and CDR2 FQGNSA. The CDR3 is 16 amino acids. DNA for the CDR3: TGTGCCAGCAGCTTAGTTGCAGTTCGGGGAGCGTACCAGCAGTACTTC. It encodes CASSLVAVRGAYQQYF. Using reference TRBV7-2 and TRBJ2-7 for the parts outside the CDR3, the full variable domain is GAGVSQSPSNKVTEKGKDVELRCDPISGHTALYWYRQSLGQGLEFLIYFQGNSAPDKSGLPSDRFSAERTGGSVSTLTIQRTQQEDSAVYLCASSLVAVRGAYQQYFGPGTRLTVT.

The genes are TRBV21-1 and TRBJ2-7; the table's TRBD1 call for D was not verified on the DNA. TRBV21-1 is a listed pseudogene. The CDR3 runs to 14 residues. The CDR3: CASSFRQRYYEQYV. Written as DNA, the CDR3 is TGTGCCAGCAGCTTCCGACAGCGTTACTACGAGCAGTACGTC.

CDR3 protein: CATSEATGFTDTQYF. CDR3 coding DNA: TGTGCCACCAGTGAGGCAACAGGGTTCACAGATACGCAGTATTTT. The chain uses TRBV24-1 and TRBJ2-3; D is perhaps TRBD1 (6 bases). Germline V gene lookup returns CDR1 KGHDR and CDR2 SFDVKD. Trimming shortened V by 4 bases and J by 2 bases, and 12 bases separated the two germline ends. The CDR3 extends over 15 amino acids.

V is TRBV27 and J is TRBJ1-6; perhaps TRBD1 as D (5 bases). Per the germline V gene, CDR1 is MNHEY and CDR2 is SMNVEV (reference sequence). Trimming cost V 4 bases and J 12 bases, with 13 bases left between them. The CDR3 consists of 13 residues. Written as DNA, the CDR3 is TGTGCCAGCAGTTGGGGTTCCAGGGAACCCCTCCACTTT. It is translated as CASSWGSREPLHF.

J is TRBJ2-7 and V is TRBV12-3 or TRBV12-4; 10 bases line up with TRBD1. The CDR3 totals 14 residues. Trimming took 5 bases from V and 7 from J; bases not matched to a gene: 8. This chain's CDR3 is CASSARGTGEEQYV. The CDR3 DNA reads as TGTGCCAGCAGTGCCCGTGGGACAGGGGAGGAGCAGTACGTC.

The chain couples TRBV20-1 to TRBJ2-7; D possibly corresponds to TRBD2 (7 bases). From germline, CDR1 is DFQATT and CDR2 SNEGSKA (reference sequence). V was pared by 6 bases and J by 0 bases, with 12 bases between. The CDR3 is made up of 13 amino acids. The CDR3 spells CSATRGASYEQYF. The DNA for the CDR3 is TGCAGTGCCACACGGGGGGCCTCCTACGAGCAGTACTTC.

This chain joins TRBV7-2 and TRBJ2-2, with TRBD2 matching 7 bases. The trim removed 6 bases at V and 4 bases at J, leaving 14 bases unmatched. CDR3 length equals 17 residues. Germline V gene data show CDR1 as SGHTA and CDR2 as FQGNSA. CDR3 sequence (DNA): TGTGCCAGCAGGAGAGCAGGGACTACCTCGAGCACCGGGGAGCTGTTTTTT. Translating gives CASRRAGTTSSTGELFF.

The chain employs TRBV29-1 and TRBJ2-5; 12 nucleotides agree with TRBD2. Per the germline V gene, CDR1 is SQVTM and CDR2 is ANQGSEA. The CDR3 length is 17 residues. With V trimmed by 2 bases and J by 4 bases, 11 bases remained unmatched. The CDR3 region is CSVEPPSGGAGRETQYF. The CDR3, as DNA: TGCAGCGTTGAACCCCCTAGCGGGGGGGCCGGACGAGAGACCCAGTACTTC. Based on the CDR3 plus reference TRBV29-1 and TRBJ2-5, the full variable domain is SAVISQKPSRDICQRGTSLTIQCQVDSQVTMMFWYRQQPGQSLTLIATANQGSEATYESGFVIDKFPISRPNLTFSTLTVSNMSPEDSSIYLCSVEPPSGGAGRETQYFGPGTRLLVL.

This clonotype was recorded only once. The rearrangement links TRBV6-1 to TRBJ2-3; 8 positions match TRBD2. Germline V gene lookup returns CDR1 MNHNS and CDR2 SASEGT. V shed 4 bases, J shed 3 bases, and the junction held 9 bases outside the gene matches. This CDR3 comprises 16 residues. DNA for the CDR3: TGTGCCAGCAGTGCAACGCGGGGGGTGAGAACAGATACGCAGTATTTT. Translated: CASSATRGVRTDTQYF.